These 24 T cell receptor beta chains were all obtained from the same sample, sequenced in a study of cytomegalovirus exposure and HLA in healthy donors. Profiling relied on immunoSEQ multiplex PCR, and the TCRdb table lists in-frame clones only, not all of them. The table records about 310,000 clones, approximately 91% of them present only once. Sequences were obtained from PBMCs. These receptors were obtained from a young man in good health and CMV-seronegative.

The rearrangement uses TRBV27 and TRBJ2-1, with 12 bases lining up with TRBD2. The CDR3 extends over 16 amino acids. V shed 6 bases, J shed 7 bases, and the junction held 10 bases outside the gene matches. Germline V gives CDR1 MNHEY, CDR2 SMNVEV (reference sequence). CDR3 region: CASSEPGLAGENEQFF. The CDR3 nucleotides are TGTGCCAGCAGCGAGCCGGGACTAGCGGGTGAGAATGAGCAGTTCTTC.

The chain employs TRBV7-9 and TRBJ2-5; 14 bases are shared with TRBD2. Trimming took 6 bases from V and 5 from J; bases not matched to a gene: 11. The CDR3 has 17 residues. Germline V gene data show CDR1 as SEHNR and CDR2 as FQNEAQ (reference sequence). CDR3 in amino acids: CASRSGTSGGPLETQYF. Here the CDR3 DNA reads TGTGCCAGCAGGTCCGGGACTAGCGGGGGCCCCCTTGAGACCCAGTACTTC.

In DNA form, the CDR3 reads TGTGCCAGCAGCTTAGGGGAGGAAAGGAGCTCCTACGAGCAGTACTTC. It translates to CASSLGEERSSYEQYF. This chain uses TRBV7-9 with TRBJ2-7; weak D call: TRBD2 (6 bases). The V end was cut by 1 base, the J end by 0 bases, with 13 bases between. Germline lookup yields CDR1 SEHNR and CDR2 FQNEAQ (reference sequence). The CDR3 contains 16 residues. Using reference TRBV7-9 and TRBJ2-7 for the parts outside the CDR3, the full variable domain is DTGVSQNPRHKITKRGQNVTFRCDPISEHNRLYWYRQTLGQGPEFLTYFQNEAQLEKSRLLSDRFSAERPKGSFSTLEIQRTEQGDSAMYLCASSLGEERSSYEQYFGPGTRLTVT.

V gene TRBV27 combines with J gene TRBJ2-3; D uncertain. Germline loops: CDR1 MNHEY, CDR2 SMNVEV (reference sequence). The CDR3 sequence is 15 residues long. V was trimmed by 3 bases and J by 1 base, leaving 11 bases between them. The CDR3 loop is CASSFRWAGTDTQYF. DNA for the CDR3: TGTGCCAGCAGTTTTAGGTGGGCTGGCACAGATACGCAGTATTTT.

The V call is TRBV6-6, the J call TRBJ1-5; the match to TRBD1 covers 7 bases. The CDR3 has 14 amino acids. Per germline, CDR1 MNHNY and CDR2 SVGAGI (reference sequence). V lost 4 bases to trimming and J lost 6 bases; unmatched junction nucleotides: 6. The CDR3 protein is CASSSGTAIQPQHF. Here the CDR3 DNA reads TGTGCCAGCAGTTCCGGGACAGCAATTCAGCCCCAGCATTTT.

This rearrangement joins TRBV5-5 to TRBJ2-5; the D gene is possibly TRBD1 (6 bases). Looked up from germline, CDR1 is SGHKS and CDR2 is YYEKEE (reference sequence). Trimming took 2 bases from V and 4 from J, leaving 12 bases between them. This CDR3 comprises 14 residues. The CDR3 DNA reads TGTGCCAGCAGCTTCGGGACAACGGTAGAGACCCAGTACTTC. Translation: CASSFGTTVETQYF.

V gene TRBV9 combines with J gene TRBJ2-7; D remains unclear. V was trimmed by 0 bases and J by 2 bases, leaving 6 bases between them. The CDR3 spans 13 residues. From germline, CDR1 is SGDLS and CDR2 YYNGEE. The CDR3 sequence: CASSVVPAYEQYF. The CDR3, as DNA: TGTGCCAGCAGCGTAGTACCAGCCTACGAGCAGTACTTC.

This clone has only a few counts. V is TRBV27 and J is TRBJ1-2, with TRBD1 identical over 8 bases. Germline lookup yields CDR1 MNHEY and CDR2 SMNVEV (reference sequence). The CDR3 is 12 amino acids. The V gene end was trimmed by 10 bases and the J gene end by 9 bases; junction bases not matched to a gene: 10. The CDR3 DNA follows: TGTGCCACCGTAGACAGGGGTGTATGCTACACCTTC. Translated: CATVDRGVCYTF.

The chain carries TRBV5-6 and TRBJ1-2; D call uncertain. The CDR3 has 14 residues. Germline-derived CDR1 and CDR2 are SGHDT and YYEEEE. V shed 4 bases and J shed 5 bases, with 15 bases lying between them. The CDR3 sequence: CASSPGRVEYGYTF. DNA of the CDR3: TGTGCCAGCAGCCCGGGGAGGGTGGAGTATGGCTACACCTTC.

This clone was detected only once. The genes are TRBV6-1 and TRBJ2-7; 7 bases align to TRBD1. The CDR3 covers 15 residues. V lost 7 bases and J lost 0; bases outside the gene matches: 9. Germline V gives CDR1 MNHNS, CDR2 SASEGT. The CDR3 DNA is TGTGCCAGCAAGATACTCCGGGACAGCTCCTACGAGCAGTACTTC. Its translation: CASKILRDSSYEQYF.

V usage is TRBV7-8 and J usage is TRBJ1-1; 7 positions agree with TRBD1. V gave up 4 bases and J gave up 4 bases; unmatched junction bases: 6. This CDR3 region has 14 residues. Germline loops: CDR1 SGHVS, CDR2 FQNEAQ. The CDR3: CASSSNRGGTEAFF. The CDR3 bases are TGTGCCAGCAGCTCGAACAGGGGCGGCACTGAAGCTTTCTTT.

This clone has a single count. This sequence joins TRBV27 and TRBJ2-1; D is possibly TRBD1 (5 bases). V shed 4 bases and J shed 7 bases, with 8 bases lying between them. The germline V gene encodes CDR1 MNHEY and CDR2 SMNVEV (reference sequence). This CDR3 is built from 12 residues. CDR3 sequence reads: CASSSGQNEQFF. DNA of the CDR3: TGTGCCAGCAGTTCCGGACAAAATGAGCAGTTCTTC.

This chain links TRBV18 with TRBJ1-1; tentative D call: TRBD1 (6 bases). This CDR3 comprises 14 residues. Trimming cost V 4 bases and J 3 bases, with 12 bases left between them. Germline V CDR1 and CDR2: KGHSH, LQKENI. The CDR3 loop reads CASSLGAEDTEAFF. The CDR3 nucleotides are TGTGCCAGCTCACTGGGGGCGGAGGACACTGAAGCTTTCTTT.

In this sample, this clone turned up a few times. The chain carries TRBV10-3 and TRBJ2-7; a possible D gene is TRBD2 (6 bases). Germline loops: CDR1 ENHRY, CDR2 SYGVKD. There are 12 residues in the CDR3. Trimming removed 7 bases at V and 3 bases at J, with 10 bases between. CDR3: CAINKGGYEQYF. In DNA, the CDR3 is TGTGCCATCAACAAGGGAGGCTACGAGCAGTACTTC.

Many counts were recorded for this clone. The V gene is TRBV7-9, the J gene TRBJ2-5; D is ambiguous. The CDR3 spans 15 residues. Trimming stripped 5 bases from V and 5 bases from J, with 18 bases between. The germline gives CDR1 SEHNR, CDR2 FQNEAQ (reference sequence). This CDR3 reads CASSLIDSEWETQYF. For the CDR3, the DNA is TGTGCCAGCAGCCTTATTGACTCCGAATGGGAGACCCAGTACTTC.

This chain uses TRBV5-4 with TRBJ2-1; TRBD1 agrees at 8 bases. J was trimmed by 5 bases and V by 2 bases; bases with no gene match: 3. Looked up from germline, CDR1 is SGHNT and CDR2 is YYREEE (reference sequence). This CDR3 is built from 14 residues. CDR3 sequence reads: CASSFWTGHNEQFF. The CDR3 region has the DNA TGTGCCAGCAGCTTCTGGACAGGGCACAATGAGCAGTTCTTC.

CDR3 loop: CASSPGALGLAAEETQYF. In nucleotides, the CDR3 is TGTGCCAGCAGTCCTGGAGCTTTGGGACTAGCGGCCGAAGAGACCCAGTACTTC. The rearrangement joins TRBV27 to TRBJ2-5; 11 bases line up with TRBD2. The CDR3 has 18 residues. The V segment lost 5 bases and the J segment 3 bases; nucleotides outside the gene matches: 14. Per the germline V gene, CDR1 is MNHEY and CDR2 is SMNVEV (reference sequence).

The chain recombines TRBV4-2 with TRBJ1-6; D ambiguous. Trimming removed 0 bases at V and 1 base at J, with 10 bases between. Germline V lookup: CDR1 LGHNA, CDR2 YNFKEQ. The CDR3 length is 17 residues. The CDR3 nucleotides read TGTGCCAGCAGCCAAGAAACCCGAGGATCCTATAATTCACCCCTCCACTTT. Translated, it gives CASSQETRGSYNSPLHF.

This clone was seen a single time. The chain couples TRBV7-9 to TRBJ1-1, with a tentative D call TRBD1 (6 bases). From germline, CDR1 is SEHNR and CDR2 FQNEAQ (reference sequence). The CDR3 runs to 15 residues. V was clipped by 1 base and J by 5 bases, with 14 bases between them. The CDR3: CASSLGGGARTEAFF. The CDR3 nucleotides are TGTGCCAGCAGCTTAGGAGGGGGGGCAAGGACTGAAGCTTTCTTT.

The V and J genes are TRBV12-5 and TRBJ2-6, with 8 bases lining up with TRBD1. This CDR3 has 19 amino acids. V gave up 1 base and J gave up 2 bases; unmatched junction bases: 10. The germline CDR1 and CDR2 sequences are LGHNT and FRNRAP. The CDR3 here is CASGLAGTGRLAGANVLTF. The CDR3 DNA sequence: TGTGCTAGTGGTTTGGCCGGGACAGGTAGACTAGCTGGGGCCAACGTCCTGACTTTC.

J is TRBJ1-1 and V is TRBV25-1; D is perhaps TRBD1 (5 bases). The CDR3 is 15 residues long. The germline V gene has CDR1 MGHDK and CDR2 SYGVNS. With 3 bases removed from V and 0 bases from J, the gap between germline ends came to 11 bases. CDR3 region: CASSESGAVNTEAFF. CDR3 nucleotide sequence: TGTGCCAGCAGTGAGTCTGGGGCCGTGAACACTGAAGCTTTCTTT.

The gene calls are TRBV4-1 and TRBJ1-2; D uncertain. V lost 0 bases to trimming and J lost 4 bases, with 12 bases between them. The CDR3 sequence is 15 residues long. The germline V gene encodes CDR1 MGHRA and CDR2 YSYEKL. CDR3 DNA: TGCGCCAGCAGCCAAGATCTTGTCTCCCCCTATGGCTACACCTTC. This sequence encodes CASSQDLVSPYGYTF.

The rearrangement links TRBV7-2 to TRBJ1-3; D may be TRBD1 (6 bases). This CDR3 region has 18 residues. Per germline, CDR1 SGHTA and CDR2 FQGNSA. V lost 3 bases and J lost 1, with 19 bases in between. CDR3 sequence (DNA): TGTGCCAGCAGCTTGGGCGGACAGACTACCGTTTCTGGAAACACCATATATTTT. Translating it yields CASSLGGQTTVSGNTIYF. The full variable domain, with the rest looked up from reference TRBV7-2 and TRBJ1-3, is GAGVSQSPSNKVTEKGKDVELRCDPISGHTALYWYRQSLGQGLEFLIYFQGNSAPDKSGLPSDRFSAERTGGSVSTLTIQRTQQEDSAVYLCASSLGGQTTVSGNTIYFGEGSWLTVV.

The rearrangement links TRBV19 to TRBJ2-3, with 11 bases identical to TRBD2. This CDR3 comprises 13 residues. Germline V gene data show CDR1 as LNHDA and CDR2 as SQIVND (reference sequence). The trim removed 2 bases at V and 12 bases at J, leaving 4 bases unmatched. The CDR3 protein is CASSILLAGGQYF. The CDR3 bases are TGTGCCAGTAGTATATTGCTAGCGGGGGGACAGTATTTT.